This TCR beta chain comes out of a study of cytomegalovirus exposure and HLA in healthy donors. Whole-study results and caveats: Later genetic work tied a missense DCLRE1C variant to beta-chain V and J trimming. Common viral pathogens seemed, in a later analysis, to connect with several of the most significant clusters.

A multiplex PCR was run with 60 Vbeta primers and 13 Jbeta primers. The protocol was immunoSEQ multiplex PCR, while the TCRdb copy is restricted to in-frame clones and leaves out a portion. This table has over 150,000 clones, 80% appearing once. This clone was counted once. Its antigen is still unknown. Trimming shortened V by 8 bases and J by 5 bases, and 22 bases separated the two germline ends. CDR3 length: 15 amino acids. The V gene's germline CDR1 is MNHEY and CDR2 SVGAGI. The chain has TRBV6-5 and TRBJ2-7; D is undetermined. The sample taken for sequencing was PBMCs. The sequence came from a man under 40 in good health and CMV-seronegative. The CDR3 reads CASRMSETRFNEQYF. The CDR3 DNA is TGTGCCAGCCGAATGTCTGAGACACGTTTTAACGAGCAGTACTTC.